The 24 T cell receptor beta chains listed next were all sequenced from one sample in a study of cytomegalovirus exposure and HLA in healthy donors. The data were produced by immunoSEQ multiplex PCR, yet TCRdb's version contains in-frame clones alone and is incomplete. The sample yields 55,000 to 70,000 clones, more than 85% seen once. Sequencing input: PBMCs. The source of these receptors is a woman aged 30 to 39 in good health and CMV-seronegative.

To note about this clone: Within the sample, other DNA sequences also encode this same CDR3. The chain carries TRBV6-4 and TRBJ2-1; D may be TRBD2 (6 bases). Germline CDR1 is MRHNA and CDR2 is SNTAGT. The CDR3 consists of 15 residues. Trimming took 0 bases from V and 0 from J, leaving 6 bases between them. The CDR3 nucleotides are TGTGCCAGCAGTGACTCTAGCGGCTCCTACAATGAGCAGTTCTTC. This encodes CASSDSSGSYNEQFF.

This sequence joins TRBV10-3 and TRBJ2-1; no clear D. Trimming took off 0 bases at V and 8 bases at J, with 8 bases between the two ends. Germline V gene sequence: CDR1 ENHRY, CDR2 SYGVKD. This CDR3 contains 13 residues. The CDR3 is CAISESSIYEQFF. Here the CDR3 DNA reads TGTGCCATCAGTGAGTCGAGCATCTATGAGCAGTTCTTC.

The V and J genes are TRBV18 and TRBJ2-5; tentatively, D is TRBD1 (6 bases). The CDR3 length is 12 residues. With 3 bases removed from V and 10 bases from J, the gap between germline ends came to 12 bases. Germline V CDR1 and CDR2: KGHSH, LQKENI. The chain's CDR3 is CASSPGRTDQYF. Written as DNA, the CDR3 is TGTGCCAGCTCACCCGGCCGGACAGACCAGTACTTC. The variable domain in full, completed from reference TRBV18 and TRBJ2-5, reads NAGVMQNPRHLVRRRGQEARLRCSPMKGHSHVYWYRQLPEEGLKFMVYLQKENIIDESGMPKERFSAEFPKEGPSILRIQQVVRGDSAAYFCASSPGRTDQYFGPGTRLLVL.

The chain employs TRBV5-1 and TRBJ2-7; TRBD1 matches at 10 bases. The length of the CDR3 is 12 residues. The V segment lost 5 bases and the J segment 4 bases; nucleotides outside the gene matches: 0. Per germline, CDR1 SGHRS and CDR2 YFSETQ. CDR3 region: CASRGQGYEQYF. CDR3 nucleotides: TGCGCCAGCAGGGGACAGGGGTACGAGCAGTACTTC.

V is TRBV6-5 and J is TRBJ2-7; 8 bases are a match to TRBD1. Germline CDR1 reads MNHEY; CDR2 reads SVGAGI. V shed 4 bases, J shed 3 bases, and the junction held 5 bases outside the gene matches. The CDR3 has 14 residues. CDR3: CASSFDRGVYEQYF. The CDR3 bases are TGTGCCAGCAGTTTTGACAGGGGAGTCTACGAGCAGTACTTC.

The CDR3 DNA sequence: TGTGCTAGTGGTCCGCACCACAGGGGCGGGGGGACAGATGAAGCTTTCTTT. This gives the protein CASGPHHRGGGTDEAFF. The gene calls are TRBV12-5 and TRBJ1-1; 7 positions agree with TRBD1. CDR1 and CDR2 from the germline V gene are LGHNT and FRNRAP. The CDR3 spans 17 residues. V lost 5 bases and J lost 7; bases outside the gene matches: 19.

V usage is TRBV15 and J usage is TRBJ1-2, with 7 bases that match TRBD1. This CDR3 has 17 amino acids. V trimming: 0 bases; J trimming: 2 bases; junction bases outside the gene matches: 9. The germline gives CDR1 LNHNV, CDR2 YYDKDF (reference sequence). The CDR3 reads CATSRDLGGERNYGYTF. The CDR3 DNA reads TGTGCCACCAGCAGAGATCTAGGGGGCGAGAGGAACTATGGCTACACCTTC. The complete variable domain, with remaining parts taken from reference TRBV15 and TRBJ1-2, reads DAMVIQNPRYQVTQFGKPVTLSCSQTLNHNVMYWYQQKSSQAPKLLFHYYDKDFNNEADTPDNFQSRRPNTSFCFLDIRSPGLGDTAMYLCATSRDLGGERNYGYTFGSGTRLTVV.

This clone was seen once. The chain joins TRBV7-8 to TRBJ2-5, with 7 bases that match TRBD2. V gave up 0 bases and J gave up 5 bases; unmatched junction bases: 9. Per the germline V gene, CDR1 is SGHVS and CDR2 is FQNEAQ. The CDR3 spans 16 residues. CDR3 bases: TGTGCCAGCAGCTTAGCGCATAGGAGGGAGGGTGAGACCCAGTACTTC. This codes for CASSLAHRREGETQYF.

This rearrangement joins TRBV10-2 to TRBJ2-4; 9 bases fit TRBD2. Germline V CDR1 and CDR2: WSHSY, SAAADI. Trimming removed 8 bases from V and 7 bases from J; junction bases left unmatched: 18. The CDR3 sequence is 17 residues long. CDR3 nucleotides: TGCGCCAGCCAAGCGATCTCGGCGGGAGGGCCGCAGAACATTCAGTACTTC. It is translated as CASQAISAGGPQNIQYF.

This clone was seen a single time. CDR3 region: CASSISGTGADTQYF. The CDR3 DNA sequence: TGTGCCAGCAGCATATCCGGGACAGGGGCAGATACGCAGTATTTT. The genes are TRBV7-3 and TRBJ2-3; 10 bases are shared with TRBD1. Per the germline V gene, CDR1 is SGHTA and CDR2 is FQGTGA. The CDR3 totals 15 residues. The V and J ends lost 5 bases and 4 bases, in that order; junction bases with no gene match: 6.

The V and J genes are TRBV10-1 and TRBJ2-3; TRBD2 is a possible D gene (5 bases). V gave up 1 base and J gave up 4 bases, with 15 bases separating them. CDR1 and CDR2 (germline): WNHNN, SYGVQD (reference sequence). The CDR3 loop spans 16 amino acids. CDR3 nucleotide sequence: TGCGCCAGCAGTGAGTTTCTTAGAGGGCGCCCAGATACGCAGTATTTT. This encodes CASSEFLRGRPDTQYF.

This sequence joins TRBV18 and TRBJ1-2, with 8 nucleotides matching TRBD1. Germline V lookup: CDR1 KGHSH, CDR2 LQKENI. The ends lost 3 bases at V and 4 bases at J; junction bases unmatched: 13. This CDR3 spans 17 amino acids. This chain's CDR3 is CASSPTSPGQGIYGYTF. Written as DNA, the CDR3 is TGTGCCAGCTCACCGACCTCCCCAGGACAGGGAATCTATGGCTACACCTTC. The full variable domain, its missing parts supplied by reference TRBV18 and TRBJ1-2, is NAGVMQNPRHLVRRRGQEARLRCSPMKGHSHVYWYRQLPEEGLKFMVYLQKENIIDESGMPKERFSAEFPKEGPSILRIQQVVRGDSAAYFCASSPTSPGQGIYGYTFGSGTRLTVV.

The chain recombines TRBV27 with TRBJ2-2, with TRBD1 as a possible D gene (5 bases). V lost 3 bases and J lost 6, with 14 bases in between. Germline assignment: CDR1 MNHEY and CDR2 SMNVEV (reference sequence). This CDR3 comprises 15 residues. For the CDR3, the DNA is TGTGCCAGCAGTTTCTCTTGGGGCGCGGCCGGGGAGCTGTTTTTT. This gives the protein CASSFSWGAAGELFF.

The CDR3: CASSQALTSGTEQYF. The DNA of the CDR3 is TGTGCCAGCAGCCAGGCGTTGACTAGCGGTACCGAGCAGTACTTC. The chain employs TRBV7-2 and TRBJ2-7, with 9 bases fitting TRBD2. CDR1 is SGHTA, CDR2 FQGNSA, per germline. After removal of 5 bases from V and 6 bases from J, the junction contained 11 bases not matched to a gene. This CDR3 has 15 amino acids.

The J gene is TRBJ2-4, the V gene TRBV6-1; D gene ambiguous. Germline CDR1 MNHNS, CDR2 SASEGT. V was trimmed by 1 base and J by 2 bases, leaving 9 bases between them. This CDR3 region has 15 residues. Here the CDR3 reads CASSEVRNPKNIQYF. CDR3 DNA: TGTGCCAGCAGTGAAGTCAGAAATCCCAAAAACATTCAGTACTTC.

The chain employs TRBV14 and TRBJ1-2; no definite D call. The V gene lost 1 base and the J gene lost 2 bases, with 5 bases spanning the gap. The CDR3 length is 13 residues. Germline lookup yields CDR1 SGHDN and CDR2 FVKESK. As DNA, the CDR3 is TGTGCCAGCAGCCAAGGGCAGAACTATGGCTACACCTTC. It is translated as CASSQGQNYGYTF.

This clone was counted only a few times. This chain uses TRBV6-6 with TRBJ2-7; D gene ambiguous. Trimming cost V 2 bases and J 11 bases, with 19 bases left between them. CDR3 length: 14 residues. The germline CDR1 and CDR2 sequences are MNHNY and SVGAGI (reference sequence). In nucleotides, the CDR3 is TGTGCCAGCAGTTACGAGACTGGCACCTCTGGCGAGTACTTC. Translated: CASSYETGTSGEYF.

The CDR3 loop reads CASSQDPGWAPNYGYTF. CDR3 bases: TGTGCCAGCAGCCAAGATCCGGGATGGGCTCCTAACTATGGCTACACCTTC. The chain recombines TRBV14 with TRBJ1-2; D is unresolved. The germline CDR1 and CDR2 sequences are SGHDN and FVKESK. The CDR3 spans 17 residues. V was shortened by 0 bases and J by 0 bases, with 14 bases between the two germline ends.

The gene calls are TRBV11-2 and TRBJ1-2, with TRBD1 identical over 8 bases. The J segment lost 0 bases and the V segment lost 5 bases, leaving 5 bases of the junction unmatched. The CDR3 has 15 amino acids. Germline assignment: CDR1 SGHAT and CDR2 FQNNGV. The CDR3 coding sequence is TGTGCCAGCAGCCTGGGACAGGTAGCTAACTATGGCTACACCTTC. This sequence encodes CASSLGQVANYGYTF.

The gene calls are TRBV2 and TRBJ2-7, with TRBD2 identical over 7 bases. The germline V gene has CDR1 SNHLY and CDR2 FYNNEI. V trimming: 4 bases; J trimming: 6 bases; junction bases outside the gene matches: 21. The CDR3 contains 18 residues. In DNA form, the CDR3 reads TGTGCCAGCAGTGGGTCTGCGGGAGAGGAGTTCTCTTCACCCGAGCAGTACTTC. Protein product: CASSGSAGEEFSSPEQYF.

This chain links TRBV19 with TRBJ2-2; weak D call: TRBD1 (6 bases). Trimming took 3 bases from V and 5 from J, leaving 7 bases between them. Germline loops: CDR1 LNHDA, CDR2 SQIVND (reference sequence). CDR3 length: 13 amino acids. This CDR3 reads CASSIDRTGELFF. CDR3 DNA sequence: TGTGCCAGTAGTATCGACAGGACCGGGGAGCTGTTTTTT.

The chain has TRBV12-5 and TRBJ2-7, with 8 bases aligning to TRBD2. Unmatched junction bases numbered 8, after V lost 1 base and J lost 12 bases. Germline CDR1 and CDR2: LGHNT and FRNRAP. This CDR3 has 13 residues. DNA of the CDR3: TGTGCTAGTGGTTTGGAGAGCGGGAGCGGGCCGTACTTC. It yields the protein CASGLESGSGPYF.

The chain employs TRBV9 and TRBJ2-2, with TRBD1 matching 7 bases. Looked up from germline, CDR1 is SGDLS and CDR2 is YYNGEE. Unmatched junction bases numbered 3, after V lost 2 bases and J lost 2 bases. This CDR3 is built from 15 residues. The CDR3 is CASSVGTDNTGELFF. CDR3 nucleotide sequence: TGTGCCAGCAGCGTCGGGACAGATAACACCGGGGAGCTGTTTTTT. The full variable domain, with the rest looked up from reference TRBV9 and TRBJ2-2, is DSGVTQTPKHLITATGQRVTLRCSPRSGDLSVYWYQQSLDQGLQFLIQYYNGEERAKGNILERFSAQQFPDLHSELNLSSLELGDSALYFCASSVGTDNTGELFFGEGSRLTVL.

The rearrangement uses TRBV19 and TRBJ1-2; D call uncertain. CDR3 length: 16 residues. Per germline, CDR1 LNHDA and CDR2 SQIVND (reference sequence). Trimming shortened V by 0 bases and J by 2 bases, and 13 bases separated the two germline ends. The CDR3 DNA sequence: TGTGCCAGTAGTATAGATCGAGTATGGCGGAACTATGGCTACACCTTC. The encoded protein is CASSIDRVWRNYGYTF.